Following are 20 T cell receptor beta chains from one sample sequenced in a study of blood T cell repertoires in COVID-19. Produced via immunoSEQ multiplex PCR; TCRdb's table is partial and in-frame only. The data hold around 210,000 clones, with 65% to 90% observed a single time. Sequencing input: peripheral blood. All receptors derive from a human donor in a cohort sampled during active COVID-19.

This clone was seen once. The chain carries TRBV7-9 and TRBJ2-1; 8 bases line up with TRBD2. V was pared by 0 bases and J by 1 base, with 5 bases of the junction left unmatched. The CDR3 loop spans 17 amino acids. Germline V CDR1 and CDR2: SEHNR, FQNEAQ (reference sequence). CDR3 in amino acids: CASSLAPAGESYNEQFF. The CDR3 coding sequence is TGTGCCAGCAGCTTAGCGCCAGCGGGAGAATCCTACAATGAGCAGTTCTTC.

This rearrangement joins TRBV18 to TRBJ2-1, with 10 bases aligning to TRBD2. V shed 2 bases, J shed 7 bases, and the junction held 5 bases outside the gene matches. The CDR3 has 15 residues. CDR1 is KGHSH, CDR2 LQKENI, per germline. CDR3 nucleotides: TGTGCCAGCTCACCAAAAGCGGGAGGGCAAAATGAGCAGTTCTTC. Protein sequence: CASSPKAGGQNEQFF.

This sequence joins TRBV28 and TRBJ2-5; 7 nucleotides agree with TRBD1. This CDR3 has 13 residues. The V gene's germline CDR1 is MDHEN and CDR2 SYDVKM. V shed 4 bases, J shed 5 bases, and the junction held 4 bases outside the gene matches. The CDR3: CASSSGGWETQYF. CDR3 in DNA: TGTGCCAGCAGTTCAGGGGGTTGGGAGACCCAGTACTTC. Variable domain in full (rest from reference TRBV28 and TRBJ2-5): DVKVTQSSRYLVKRTGEKVFLECVQDMDHENMFWYRQDPGLGLRLIYFSYDVKMKEKGDIPEGYSVSREKKERFSLILESASTNQTSMYLCASSSGGWETQYFGPGTRLLVL.

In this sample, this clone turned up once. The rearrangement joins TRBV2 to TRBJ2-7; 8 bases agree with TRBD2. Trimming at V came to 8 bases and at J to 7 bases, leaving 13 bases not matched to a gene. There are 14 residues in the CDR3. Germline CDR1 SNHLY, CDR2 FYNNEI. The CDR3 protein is CASSLLRGGNEQYF. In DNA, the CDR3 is TGTGCCAGCTCCCTCCTTCGGGGGGGAAATGAGCAGTACTTC.

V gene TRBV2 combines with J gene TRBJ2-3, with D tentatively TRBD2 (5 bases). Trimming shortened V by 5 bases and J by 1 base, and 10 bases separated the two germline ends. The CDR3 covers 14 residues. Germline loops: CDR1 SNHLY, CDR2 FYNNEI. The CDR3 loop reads CASSPGYGTDTQYF. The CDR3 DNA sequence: TGTGCCAGCAGTCCGGGATATGGCACAGATACGCAGTATTTT.

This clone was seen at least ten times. The CDR3 nucleotides are TGCGCCAGCAGCCAAGAGGAGGTAGCGGGAGGTTACCCCTACGAGCAGTACTTC. Encoded protein: CASSQEEVAGGYPYEQYF. The chain carries TRBV4-1 and TRBJ2-7; TRBD2 matches 10 bases. The germline V gene encodes CDR1 MGHRA and CDR2 YSYEKL. The CDR3 runs to 18 residues. After removal of 0 bases from V and 2 bases from J, the junction contained 10 bases not matched to a gene.

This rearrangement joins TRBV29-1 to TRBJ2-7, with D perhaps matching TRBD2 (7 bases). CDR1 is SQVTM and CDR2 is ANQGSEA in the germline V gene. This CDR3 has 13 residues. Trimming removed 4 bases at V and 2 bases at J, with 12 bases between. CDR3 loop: CSVGWGGPYEQYF. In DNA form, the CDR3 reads TGCAGCGTTGGATGGGGGGGCCCCTACGAGCAGTACTTC.

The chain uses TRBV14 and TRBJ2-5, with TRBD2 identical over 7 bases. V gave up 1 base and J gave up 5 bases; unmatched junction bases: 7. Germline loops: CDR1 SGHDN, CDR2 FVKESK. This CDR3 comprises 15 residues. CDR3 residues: CASSQASGMGETQYF. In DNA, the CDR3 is TGTGCCAGCAGCCAAGCCAGCGGGATGGGGGAGACCCAGTACTTC. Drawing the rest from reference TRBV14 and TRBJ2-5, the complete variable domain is EAGVTQFPSHSVIEKGQTVTLRCDPISGHDNLYWYRRVMGKEIKFLLHFVKESKQDESGMPNNRFLAERTGGTYSTLKVQPAELEDSGVYFCASSQASGMGETQYFGPGTRLLVL.

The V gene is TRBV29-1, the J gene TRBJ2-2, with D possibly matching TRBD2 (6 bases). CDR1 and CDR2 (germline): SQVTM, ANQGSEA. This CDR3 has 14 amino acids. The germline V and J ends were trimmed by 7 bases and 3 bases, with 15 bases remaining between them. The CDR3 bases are TGCAGCGCCACGGCGGGACTCTACACCGGGGAGCTGTTTTTT. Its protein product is CSATAGLYTGELFF.

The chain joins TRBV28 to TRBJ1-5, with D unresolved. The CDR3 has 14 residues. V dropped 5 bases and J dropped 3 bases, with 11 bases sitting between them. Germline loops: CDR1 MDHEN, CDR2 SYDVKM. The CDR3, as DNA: TGTGCCAGCAGTCGCGGCGGCCCCAATCAGCCCCAGCATTTT. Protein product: CASSRGGPNQPQHF.

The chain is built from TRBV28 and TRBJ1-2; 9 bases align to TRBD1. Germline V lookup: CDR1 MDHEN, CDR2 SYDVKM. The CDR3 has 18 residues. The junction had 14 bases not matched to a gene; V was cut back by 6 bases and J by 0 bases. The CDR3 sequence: CASSDIRQGELANYGYTF. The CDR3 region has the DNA TGTGCCAGCAGCGATATTAGACAGGGGGAGTTAGCTAACTATGGCTACACCTTC.

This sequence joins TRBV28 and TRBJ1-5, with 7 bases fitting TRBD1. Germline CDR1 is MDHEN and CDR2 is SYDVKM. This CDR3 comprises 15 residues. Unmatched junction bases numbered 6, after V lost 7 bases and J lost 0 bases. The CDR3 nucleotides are TGTGCCAGCATTAGGGGGCAGTATAGCAATCAGCCCCAGCATTTT. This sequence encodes CASIRGQYSNQPQHF. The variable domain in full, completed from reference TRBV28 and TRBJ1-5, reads DVKVTQSSRYLVKRTGEKVFLECVQDMDHENMFWYRQDPGLGLRLIYFSYDVKMKEKGDIPEGYSVSREKKERFSLILESASTNQTSMYLCASIRGQYSNQPQHFGDGTRLSIL.

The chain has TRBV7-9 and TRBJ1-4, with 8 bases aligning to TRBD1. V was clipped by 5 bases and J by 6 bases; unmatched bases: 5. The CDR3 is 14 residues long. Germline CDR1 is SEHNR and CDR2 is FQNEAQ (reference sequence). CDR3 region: CASSRQGFHEKLFF. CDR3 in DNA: TGTGCCAGCAGCCGACAGGGGTTTCATGAAAAACTGTTTTTT.

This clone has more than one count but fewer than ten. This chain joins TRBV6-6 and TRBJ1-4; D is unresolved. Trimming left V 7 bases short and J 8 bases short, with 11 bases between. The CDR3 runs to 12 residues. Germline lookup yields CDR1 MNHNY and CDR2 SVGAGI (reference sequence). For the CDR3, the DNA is TGTGCCAGCACGCCGGGGTGGGAAAAACTGTTTTTT. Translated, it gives CASTPGWEKLFF.

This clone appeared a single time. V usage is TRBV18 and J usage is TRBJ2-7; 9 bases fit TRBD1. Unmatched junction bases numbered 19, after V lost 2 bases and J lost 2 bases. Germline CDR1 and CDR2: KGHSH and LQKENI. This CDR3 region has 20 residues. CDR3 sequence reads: CASSPRAPGTGRRLAYEQYF. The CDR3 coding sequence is TGTGCCAGCTCACCAAGAGCCCCCGGGACAGGGAGGAGACTAGCCTACGAGCAGTACTTC.

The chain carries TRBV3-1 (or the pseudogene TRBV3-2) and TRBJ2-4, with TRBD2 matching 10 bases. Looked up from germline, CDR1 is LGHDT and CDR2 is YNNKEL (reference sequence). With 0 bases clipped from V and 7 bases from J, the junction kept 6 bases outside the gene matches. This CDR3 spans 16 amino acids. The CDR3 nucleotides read TGTGCCAGCAGCCAAGACCTCCTAGCGGGAGTTAACATTCAGTACTTC. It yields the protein CASSQDLLAGVNIQYF.

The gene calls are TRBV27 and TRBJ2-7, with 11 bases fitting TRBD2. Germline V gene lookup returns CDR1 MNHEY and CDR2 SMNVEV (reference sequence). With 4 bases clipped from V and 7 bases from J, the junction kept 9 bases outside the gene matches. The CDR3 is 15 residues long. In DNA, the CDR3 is TGTGCCAGCAGTTCTCTGGGGGGACTAGCGGTAGAGCAGTACTTC. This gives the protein CASSSLGGLAVEQYF.

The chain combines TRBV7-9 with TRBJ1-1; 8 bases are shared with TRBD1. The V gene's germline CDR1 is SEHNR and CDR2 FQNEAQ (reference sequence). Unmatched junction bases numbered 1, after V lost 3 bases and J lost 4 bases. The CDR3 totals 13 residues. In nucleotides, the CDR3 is TGTGCCAGCAGCTTCGGGACAGGCACTGAAGCTTTCTTT. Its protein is CASSFGTGTEAFF.

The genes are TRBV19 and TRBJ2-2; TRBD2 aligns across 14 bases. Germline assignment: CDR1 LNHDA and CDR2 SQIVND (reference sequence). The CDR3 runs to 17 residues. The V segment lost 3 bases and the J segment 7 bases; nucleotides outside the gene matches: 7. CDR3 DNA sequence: TGTGCCAGTAGTATCCGGACTAGCGGGAGGCTGGACGGGGAGCTGTTTTTT. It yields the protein CASSIRTSGRLDGELFF.

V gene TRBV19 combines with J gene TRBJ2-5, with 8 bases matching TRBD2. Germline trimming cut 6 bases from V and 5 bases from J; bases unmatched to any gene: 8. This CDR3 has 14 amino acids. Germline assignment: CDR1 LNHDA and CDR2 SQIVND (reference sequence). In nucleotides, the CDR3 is TGTGCCAGTAGCAAAACTAGCGGAGGGGAGACCCAGTACTTC. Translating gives CASSKTSGGETQYF.